The 21 T cell receptor beta chains in this list originate from one sample, sequenced in a study of neurological immune-mediated disorders. Using its own MiXCR run on the 5' RACE reads, TCRdb lists one record per CDR3 protein. The sample gives about 70,000 distinct CDR3 sequences, about 3% of which show up once; about 5% is in the top ten. The sequenced material came from PBMCs. The receptors here all came from a woman in her forties or fifties with multiple sclerosis.

This clonotype came up many times. V and J are TRBV20-1 and TRBJ2-2, with 12 bases fitting TRBD2. The CDR3 loop spans 17 amino acids. Germline V gene lookup returns CDR1 DFQATT and CDR2 SNEGSKA (reference sequence). Trimming took 3 bases from V and 7 from J; bases not matched to a gene: 12. The DNA of the CDR3 is TGCAGTGCTAGCGAGACTAGCGGGAGCCCTTTGAACGGGGAGCTGTTTTTT. Translating gives CSASETSGSPLNGELFF.

In this sample, this clonotype turned up many times. The chain recombines TRBV5-1 with TRBJ1-2; possible D gene TRBD1, 5 bases. CDR3 length: 14 amino acids. Trimming left V 4 bases short and J 4 bases short, with 14 bases between. Germline CDR1 and CDR2: SGHRS and YFSETQ. The CDR3 nucleotides read TGCGCCAGCAGCATGACCGGGGGGTCCTATGGCTACACCTTC. This sequence encodes CASSMTGGSYGYTF.

Ten or more counts support this clonotype. The chain is built from TRBV7-2 and TRBJ2-7; 7 bases are a match to TRBD2. From germline, CDR1 is SGHTA and CDR2 FQGNSA. The CDR3 is 15 residues long. The trim removed 1 base at V and 6 bases at J, leaving 9 bases unmatched. CDR3 sequence (DNA): TGTGCCAGCAGCTTAGAGCGAAGCGGGATTGCCGAGCAGTACTTC. Residues: CASSLERSGIAEQYF.

This clonotype came up many times. This CDR3 reads CSARDDPAGIEQYV. The CDR3 nucleotides are TGCAGTGCTAGAGATGACCCAGCGGGGATCGAGCAGTACGTC. The chain combines TRBV20-1 with TRBJ2-7; 7 bases agree with TRBD2. Trimming cost V 0 bases and J 6 bases; bases outside gene matches: 8. CDR1 DFQATT and CDR2 SNEGSKA come from the germline V gene (reference sequence). The CDR3 has 14 residues.

This clonotype was seen repeatedly, ten times or more. The rearrangement joins TRBV3-1 to TRBJ1-2; D may be TRBD1 (5 bases). V was clipped by 0 bases and J by 4 bases, with 12 bases between them. CDR1 LGHDT and CDR2 YNNKEL come from the germline V gene (reference sequence). The length of the CDR3 is 15 residues. In DNA, the CDR3 is TGTGCCAGCAGCCAAGATTGGGCAGGGTTCTATGGCTACACCTTC. Protein product: CASSQDWAGFYGYTF.

The sample holds many counts of this clonotype. The chain combines TRBV7-9 with TRBJ2-2; TRBD2 might be the D (6 bases). The CDR3 has 18 residues. Trimming took off 4 bases at V and 2 bases at J, with 20 bases between the two ends. The germline CDR1 and CDR2 sequences are SEHNR and FQNEAQ (reference sequence). CDR3 residues: CASSSGTSGRGNTGELFF. The CDR3 DNA sequence: TGTGCCAGCAGCTCAGGGACGTCCGGGCGGGGAAACACCGGGGAGCTGTTTTTT.

This clonotype showed up many times. The J gene is TRBJ1-2, the V gene TRBV7-2; D ambiguous. This CDR3 has 14 amino acids. Trimming pared 1 base from V and 4 bases from J, leaving 10 bases between. The germline gives CDR1 SGHTA, CDR2 FQGNSA. CDR3 bases: TGTGCCAGCAGCTTAGGGGGAGATGGCTATGGCTACACCTTC. Its translation is CASSLGGDGYGYTF.

This chain joins TRBV20-1 and TRBJ2-2; weak D call: TRBD1 (6 bases). Germline CDR1 and CDR2: DFQATT and SNEGSKA (reference sequence). V was pared by 0 bases and J by 6 bases, with 14 bases between. The CDR3 extends over 15 amino acids. The CDR3 sequence: CSARDTQGMPGELFF. The CDR3 nucleotides are TGCAGTGCTAGAGATACCCAGGGGATGCCCGGGGAGCTGTTTTTT.

This clonotype has ten or more counts. This chain joins TRBV20-1 and TRBJ2-5; the D is unclear. CDR1 is DFQATT and CDR2 is SNEGSKA in the germline V gene (reference sequence). V was cut by 8 bases and J by 0 bases, with 28 bases left in between. The CDR3 contains 18 residues. The DNA for the CDR3 is TGCAGTATCCCCGCCTTCACCTTGGCAGTCCGGTACCAAGAGACCCAGTACTTC. Residues: CSIPAFTLAVRYQETQYF.

This clonotype was found many times. This chain uses TRBV20-1 with TRBJ2-6, with D perhaps matching TRBD1 (6 bases). The ends were cut back, 3 bases at V and 0 bases at J, with 9 bases in the middle. The CDR3 length is 15 residues. The V gene's germline CDR1 is DFQATT and CDR2 SNEGSKA (reference sequence). CDR3 residues: CSARPDSSGANVLTF. The DNA of the CDR3 is TGCAGTGCTAGGCCGGACAGCTCTGGGGCCAACGTCCTGACTTTC.

This clonotype was seen ten or more times. This sequence joins TRBV3-1 and TRBJ1-6; the D is unclear. The germline V and J ends were trimmed by 1 base and 10 bases, with 8 bases remaining between them. This CDR3 is built from 13 residues. In germline, CDR1 is LGHDT, CDR2 YNNKEL (reference sequence). Written as DNA, the CDR3 is TGTGCCAGCAGCCAAGCCCCCAACTCACCCCTCCACTTT. This sequence encodes CASSQAPNSPLHF.

This clonotype has at least ten counts. The chain recombines TRBV18 with TRBJ1-5; D ambiguous. The CDR3 spans 11 residues. Looked up from germline, CDR1 is KGHSH and CDR2 is LQKENI. V lost 3 bases and J lost 4, with 1 base in between. The CDR3 DNA sequence: TGTGCCAGCTCACCTAATCAGCCCCAGCATTTT. It codes for CASSPNQPQHF.

This clonotype was counted many times. J is TRBJ1-5 and V is TRBV20-1; no firm D call. This CDR3 contains 15 residues. Trimming pared 0 bases from V and 6 bases from J, leaving 15 bases between. The V gene's germline CDR1 is DFQATT and CDR2 SNEGSKA (reference sequence). CDR3 in amino acids: CSAREAIGGTQPQHF. The DNA for the CDR3 is TGCAGTGCTAGAGAAGCGATTGGAGGTACTCAGCCCCAGCATTTT.

This clonotype was counted many times. CDR3 region: CSATIGGRNTF. CDR3 DNA: TGCAGTGCTACTATAGGGGGGCGGAACACCTTC. This sequence joins TRBV20-1 and TRBJ1-2, with D perhaps TRBD1 (6 bases). V lost 4 bases and J lost 12, with 15 bases in between. Germline V CDR1 and CDR2: DFQATT, SNEGSKA (reference sequence). This CDR3 contains 11 residues.

Many counts were recorded for this clonotype. The chain uses TRBV20-1 and TRBJ2-5, with D perhaps being TRBD1 or TRBD2 (5 bases each). Trimming removed 6 bases at V and 5 bases at J, with 16 bases between. The V gene's germline CDR1 is DFQATT and CDR2 SNEGSKA (reference sequence). The CDR3 has 13 residues. The CDR3 loop is CSARDRSTETQYF. The CDR3 nucleotides are TGCAGTGCAAGGGACCGATCCACTGAGACCCAGTACTTC.

Many counts were recorded for this clonotype. The chain combines TRBV20-1 with TRBJ2-7; tentative D call: TRBD1 (5 bases). Germline assignment: CDR1 DFQATT and CDR2 SNEGSKA (reference sequence). The CDR3 sequence is 14 residues long. The ends were cut back, 3 bases at V and 2 bases at J, with 14 bases in the middle. As DNA, the CDR3 is TGCAGTGCTAGCCGGCAGGGATTGGCCTACGAGCAGTACGTC. It codes for CSASRQGLAYEQYV.

This clonotype was detected ten times or more. The J gene is TRBJ2-7, the V gene TRBV7-8; tentative D call: TRBD2 (7 bases). The CDR3 spans 13 residues. Trimming removed 2 bases from V and 5 bases from J, with 10 bases in between. Germline V lookup: CDR1 SGHVS, CDR2 FQNEAQ. CDR3 bases: TGTGCCAGCAGCTTAAGGGGGGGGAACGAGCAGTACGTC. Protein product: CASSLRGGNEQYV.

V gene TRBV7-2 combines with J gene TRBJ2-1; the match to TRBD1 covers 12 bases. With 1 base clipped from V and 8 bases from J, the junction kept 12 bases outside the gene matches. The CDR3 runs to 18 residues. Germline V gene lookup returns CDR1 SGHTA and CDR2 FQGNSA. CDR3 bases: TGTGCCAGCAGCTTAGGAGGGACAGGGGGCACCCGTCTCGATGAGCAGTTCTTC. As protein: CASSLGGTGGTRLDEQFF.

This clonotype was counted at least ten times. The rearrangement uses TRBV20-1 and TRBJ1-5; D might be TRBD1 (6 bases). Germline values: CDR1 DFQATT, CDR2 SNEGSKA (reference sequence). This CDR3 is 13 amino acids long. Trimming left V 3 bases short and J 4 bases short, with 10 bases between. Here the CDR3 reads CSASGRGNQPQHF. Here the CDR3 DNA reads TGCAGTGCTAGCGGCAGGGGTAATCAGCCCCAGCATTTT.

The table lists this clonotype with many counts. V usage is TRBV5-6 and J usage is TRBJ2-3; the match to TRBD2 covers 10 bases. From germline, CDR1 is SGHDT and CDR2 YYEEEE. V lost 5 bases, J lost 3 bases, and 3 bases stayed unmatched. This CDR3 region has 14 residues. CDR3 DNA: TGTGCCAGCAGAGCGGGGGGGGTGACAGATACGCAGTATTTT. It translates to CASRAGGVTDTQYF.

This clonotype has ten or more counts. The chain employs TRBV25-1 and TRBJ2-7, with a possible D match to TRBD2 (6 bases). The germline V gene has CDR1 MGHDK and CDR2 SYGVNS. CDR3 length: 14 residues. Between the trimmed V and J ends, which lost 8 bases and 2 bases, there was a span of 16 bases. For the CDR3, the DNA is TGTGCCAGCCGATCCCGGGAGAACCCCTACGAGCAGTACTTC. It codes for CASRSRENPYEQYF.